This T cell receptor beta chain was retrieved from a study of T-cell memory formation after mild COVID-19. This CDR3 comprises 15 residues. The ends lost 6 bases at V and 4 bases at J; junction bases unmatched: 6. The germline V gene has CDR1 SGHRS and CDR2 YFSETQ. TCRdb re-called the 5' RACE reads through MiXCR, storing one row per CDR3 protein. The table includes about 160,000 distinct CDR3 sequences, 25% to 40% detected once. Specimen: PBMCs or a T cell subset sorted from them (not recorded which). The clonotype comes from an adult woman who had mild COVID-19 (a few samples of this study predate the infection). Cell type and time point are not known. The chain recombines TRBV5-1 with TRBJ2-7; 14 nucleotides line up with TRBD2. CDR3 sequence reads: CASTGTSGRKYEQYF. In DNA form, the CDR3 reads TGCGCCAGCACGGGGACTAGCGGGAGAAAGTACGAGCAGTACTTC.